These 18 T cell receptor beta chains share one sample of origin, sequenced in a study of control samples from healthy donors and cancer patients. Profiling relied on immunoSEQ multiplex PCR, and the TCRdb table lists in-frame clones only, not all of them. The sample holds about 51,000 clones, approximately 91% seen once. Sample: PBMCs. These receptors came from a man aged 50 or older with head and neck cancer.

J is TRBJ2-3 and V is TRBV9; 7 nucleotides match TRBD1. The CDR3 covers 15 residues. Germline CDR1 reads SGDLS; CDR2 reads YYNGEE. The V segment lost 4 bases and the J segment 2 bases; nucleotides outside the gene matches: 7. The CDR3 region has the DNA TGTGCCAGCAGCACGTGGGACAGACCCACAGATACGCAGTATTTT. Translating gives CASSTWDRPTDTQYF.

CDR3 coding DNA: TGTGCCAGCAGTTCGGGGGGTACCGGGGAGCTGTTTTTT. Its protein product is CASSSGGTGELFF. The chain joins TRBV27 to TRBJ2-2; 7 bases fit TRBD2. This CDR3 comprises 13 residues. The V gene end was trimmed by 4 bases and the J gene end by 5 bases; junction bases not matched to a gene: 1. Germline V gives CDR1 MNHEY, CDR2 SMNVEV (reference sequence).

The V and J genes are TRBV28 and TRBJ2-2, with D maybe TRBD1 (6 bases). The CDR3 runs 16 residues. Germline V gene sequence: CDR1 MDHEN, CDR2 SYDVKM. V was cut by 4 bases and J by 4 bases, with 16 bases left in between. The CDR3 region has the DNA TGTGCCAGCAGTTGGACCGAGACAGGTCCCACCGGGGAGCTGTTTTTT. Its protein product is CASSWTETGPTGELFF.

This chain links TRBV6-5 with TRBJ1-6; D gene unclear. The germline V and J ends were trimmed by 6 bases and 9 bases, with 18 bases remaining between them. The CDR3 contains 15 residues. The germline gives CDR1 MNHEY, CDR2 SVGAGI. CDR3 sequence: CASSASTAWGSPLHF. CDR3 DNA: TGTGCCAGCAGCGCCTCGACTGCCTGGGGTTCACCCCTCCACTTT.

This clone has more than one count but fewer than ten. The chain is built from TRBV3-1 (or the pseudogene TRBV3-2) and TRBJ2-5; TRBD1 matches 9 bases. From germline, CDR1 is LGHDT and CDR2 YNNKEL (reference sequence). The CDR3 covers 15 residues. V gave up 4 bases and J gave up 5 bases; unmatched junction bases: 8. CDR3 loop: CASSPLGDREETQYF. The CDR3 DNA reads as TGTGCCAGCAGCCCACTCGGGGACAGGGAGGAGACCCAGTACTTC.

The CDR3 here is CASSSPYSGNTIYF. In DNA form, the CDR3 reads TGTGCCAGCAGTTCCCCCTACTCTGGAAACACCATATATTTT. The chain links TRBV28 to TRBJ1-3; D is unresolved. The germline gives CDR1 MDHEN, CDR2 SYDVKM. There are 14 residues in the CDR3. Trimming removed 4 bases at V and 0 bases at J, with 7 bases between.

The V and J genes are TRBV19 and TRBJ1-4, with 11 positions matching TRBD1. V shed 6 bases and J 5 bases; nucleotides not matched to a gene: 17. Germline values: CDR1 LNHDA, CDR2 SQIVND (reference sequence). The CDR3 has 19 amino acids. In DNA form, the CDR3 reads TGTGCCAGTAGCCCCCTGTTCGGGGGGACAGGGGGTAGGAATGAAAAACTGTTTTTT. This gives the protein CASSPLFGGTGGRNEKLFF.

The gene calls are TRBV19 and TRBJ2-2; D not certain. V lost 7 bases to trimming and J lost 6 bases, with 9 bases between them. Germline V lookup: CDR1 LNHDA, CDR2 SQIVND (reference sequence). The CDR3 extends over 12 amino acids. This CDR3 reads CASNIYPGELFF. The CDR3 bases are TGTGCCAGTAATATTTACCCCGGGGAGCTGTTTTTT.

The chain joins TRBV5-5 to TRBJ1-4; the match to TRBD1 covers 8 bases. This CDR3 contains 14 residues. V gave up 3 bases and J gave up 8 bases; unmatched junction bases: 6. CDR1 is SGHKS, CDR2 YYEKEE, per germline (reference sequence). CDR3 nucleotide sequence: TGTGCCAGCAGCTGGACAGGGTCGGGGGAAAAACTGTTTTTT. Amino acid sequence: CASSWTGSGEKLFF.

The J gene is TRBJ2-6, the V gene TRBV18; 8 bases agree with TRBD1. Germline V gene sequence: CDR1 KGHSH, CDR2 LQKENI. Trimming cost V 4 bases and J 0 bases; bases outside gene matches: 2. The CDR3 loop spans 16 amino acids. The CDR3 spells CASSLTGGSGANVLTF. CDR3 bases: TGTGCCAGCTCACTTACAGGGGGCTCTGGGGCCAACGTCCTGACTTTC.

The genes are TRBV13 and TRBJ2-7, with 13 bases lining up with TRBD2. The CDR3 has 15 residues. Trimming cost V 6 bases and J 5 bases; bases outside gene matches: 7. CDR1 and CDR2 from the germline V gene are PRHDT and FYEKMQ (reference sequence). Written as DNA, the CDR3 is TGTGCCAGCAGACGGACTAGCGGGAGTGACAACGAGCAGTACTTC. Translating gives CASRRTSGSDNEQYF.

The rearrangement links TRBV7-8 to TRBJ1-6, with D unclear. The CDR3 contains 16 residues. Trimming shortened V by 5 bases and J by 7 bases, and 18 bases separated the two germline ends. Germline CDR1 SGHVS, CDR2 FQNEAQ. In DNA, the CDR3 is TGTGCCAGCAGCGCGACGATTCTCATCCTCAATTCACCCCTCCACTTT. It yields the protein CASSATILILNSPLHF.

The rearrangement links TRBV7-8 to TRBJ2-1; D perhaps matches TRBD2 (6 bases). The germline gives CDR1 SGHVS, CDR2 FQNEAQ. V shed 3 bases and J shed 6 bases, with 21 bases lying between them. The CDR3 length is 17 residues. CDR3 in amino acids: CASSFLNPGPGGNEQFF. CDR3 bases: TGTGCCAGCAGCTTCTTAAATCCGGGCCCCGGGGGCAATGAGCAGTTCTTC.

The J gene is TRBJ1-2, the V gene TRBV19; possible D gene TRBD1, 5 bases. Germline CDR1 is LNHDA and CDR2 is SQIVND (reference sequence). Trimming took 8 bases from V and 3 from J, leaving 13 bases between them. The CDR3 has 13 residues. CDR3: CASSPGGDYGYTF. In nucleotides, the CDR3 is TGTGCCAGTTCCCCCGGGGGTGACTATGGCTACACCTTC.

The chain has TRBV6-2 or TRBV6-3 and TRBJ2-2; D is possibly TRBD2 (5 bases). The CDR3 totals 13 residues. CDR1 and CDR2 (germline): MNHEY, SVGEGT. V was trimmed by 4 bases and J by 7 bases, leaving 10 bases between them. CDR3 coding DNA: TGTGCCAGCAGTTCCACGGGAAACGGGGAGCTGTTTTTT. Amino acid sequence: CASSSTGNGELFF.

This clone appeared once. The gene calls are TRBV27 and TRBJ2-7; D gene uncertain. V was clipped by 4 bases and J by 2 bases, with 9 bases between them. The CDR3 consists of 13 residues. Germline lookup yields CDR1 MNHEY and CDR2 SMNVEV (reference sequence). This CDR3 reads CASSSLLPYEQYF. The CDR3 DNA follows: TGTGCCAGCAGTTCCCTCCTCCCCTACGAGCAGTACTTC.

This chain uses TRBV7-9 with TRBJ2-3, with D hard to call. The CDR3 length is 13 residues. V lost 5 bases to trimming and J lost 8 bases, with 14 bases between them. Germline V gives CDR1 SEHNR, CDR2 FQNEAQ (reference sequence). CDR3 loop: CASSPYVEATQYF. CDR3 in DNA: TGTGCCAGCAGCCCCTACGTAGAGGCTACGCAGTATTTT.

The J gene is TRBJ2-7, the V gene TRBV5-4; 7 bases agree with TRBD2. Germline assignment: CDR1 SGHNT and CDR2 YYREEE (reference sequence). With V trimmed by 3 bases and J by 3 bases, 3 bases remained unmatched. The length of the CDR3 is 13 residues. CDR3 amino acids: CASSSGTNYEQYF. The CDR3 region has the DNA TGTGCCAGCAGCTCCGGGACTAACTACGAGCAGTACTTC.